These 8 T cell receptor beta chains share one sample of origin, sequenced in a study of OX40 agonist ivuxolimab in advanced cancers. Measured with immunoSEQ multiplex PCR; TCRdb has only the in-frame clones, and not every one. The sample shows about 88,000 clones, about 85% of them seen only once. The sequenced sample was CD4+ or CD8+ T cells sorted from blood, obtained in a trial of the OX40 agonist ivuxolimab. These TCRs come from an adult with an advanced solid tumor such as melanoma, head and neck, liver or kidney cancer.

This sequence joins TRBV7-9 and TRBJ1-3; D is possibly TRBD1 (5 bases). This CDR3 has 13 amino acids. Per germline, CDR1 SEHNR and CDR2 FQNEAQ (reference sequence). V dropped 4 bases and J dropped 10 bases, with 14 bases sitting between them. In DNA, the CDR3 is TGTGCCAGCAGCTCAAGGGACCATACTACCATATATTTT. Amino acid sequence: CASSSRDHTTIYF.

CDR3 in amino acids: CASSFLGDTEAFF. CDR3 bases: TGTGCCAGCAGCTTCCTGGGGGACACTGAAGCTTTCTTT. V usage is TRBV11-2 and J usage is TRBJ1-1; D is possibly TRBD1 (5 bases). Germline assignment: CDR1 SGHAT and CDR2 FQNNGV. The CDR3 runs 13 residues. V lost 3 bases and J lost 3, with 8 bases in between.

The table lists this clone with many counts. V usage is TRBV7-9 and J usage is TRBJ2-3; 7 nucleotides align to TRBD2. The junction had 7 bases not matched to a gene; V was cut back by 2 bases and J by 2 bases. CDR3 length: 16 amino acids. Germline V lookup: CDR1 SEHNR, CDR2 FQNEAQ (reference sequence). CDR3 in DNA: TGTGCCAGCAGCTTAACGGGTGGGAGGGTCACAGATACGCAGTATTTT. Protein: CASSLTGGRVTDTQYF.

The chain recombines TRBV7-2 with TRBJ1-2; maybe TRBD1 (6 bases). Trimming took off 1 base at V and 4 bases at J, with 13 bases between the two ends. Germline CDR1 SGHTA, CDR2 FQGNSA. The CDR3 runs to 15 residues. Here the CDR3 DNA reads TGTGCCAGCAGCTTAGGGAGGTTACAGGGCTATGGCTACACCTTC. It translates to CASSLGRLQGYGYTF.

The gene calls are TRBV4-1 and TRBJ1-2; maybe TRBD1 (5 bases). Trimming stripped 1 base from V and 0 bases from J, with 15 bases between. CDR1 and CDR2 from the germline V gene are MGHRA and YSYEKL. This CDR3 contains 17 residues. CDR3 in DNA: TGCGCCAGCAGCCAAGTTGCGGGGCTGCGAGCTAACTATGGCTACACCTTC. The encoded protein is CASSQVAGLRANYGYTF.

The chain couples TRBV13 to TRBJ1-4, with 8 bases aligning to TRBD1. The CDR3 extends over 13 amino acids. Germline V gene sequence: CDR1 PRHDT, CDR2 FYEKMQ (reference sequence). Trimming removed 5 bases from V and 10 bases from J; junction bases left unmatched: 6. This CDR3 is CASSRTGIGKLFF. In DNA form, the CDR3 reads TGTGCCAGCAGCCGGACAGGGATAGGAAAACTGTTTTTT.

The rearrangement links TRBV11-2 to TRBJ2-7; no definite D call. V lost 3 bases and J 4 bases, leaving 4 bases between the germline ends. CDR3 length: 11 amino acids. Germline V CDR1 and CDR2: SGHAT, FQNNGV. The CDR3 spells CASSLAYEQYF. CDR3 DNA: TGTGCCAGCAGCTTGGCGTACGAGCAGTACTTC.

The CDR3 sequence is CASRLASRVWAPNYEQYV. The CDR3 bases are TGTGCAAGTCGCTTAGCCTCGAGGGTATGGGCCCCGAACTACGAGCAGTACGTC. The rearrangement joins TRBV12-2 to TRBJ2-7; TRBD2 reflects the table's D call only, with no check against the DNA. TRBV12-2 has pseudogene status. CDR3 size: 18 residues.